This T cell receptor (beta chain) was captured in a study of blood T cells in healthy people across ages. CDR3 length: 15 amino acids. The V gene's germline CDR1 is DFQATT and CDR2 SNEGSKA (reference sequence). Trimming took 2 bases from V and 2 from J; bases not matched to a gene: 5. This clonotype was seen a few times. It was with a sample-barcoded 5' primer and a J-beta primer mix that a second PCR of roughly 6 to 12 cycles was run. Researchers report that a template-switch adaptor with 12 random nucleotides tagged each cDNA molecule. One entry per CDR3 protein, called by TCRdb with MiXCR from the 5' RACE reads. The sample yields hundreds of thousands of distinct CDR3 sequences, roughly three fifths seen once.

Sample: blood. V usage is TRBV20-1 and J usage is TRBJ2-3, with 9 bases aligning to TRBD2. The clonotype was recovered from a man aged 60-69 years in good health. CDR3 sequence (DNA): TGCAGTGCTAGACGGCTAGCGGGGATCACAGATACGCAGTATTTT. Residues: CSARRLAGITDTQYF.